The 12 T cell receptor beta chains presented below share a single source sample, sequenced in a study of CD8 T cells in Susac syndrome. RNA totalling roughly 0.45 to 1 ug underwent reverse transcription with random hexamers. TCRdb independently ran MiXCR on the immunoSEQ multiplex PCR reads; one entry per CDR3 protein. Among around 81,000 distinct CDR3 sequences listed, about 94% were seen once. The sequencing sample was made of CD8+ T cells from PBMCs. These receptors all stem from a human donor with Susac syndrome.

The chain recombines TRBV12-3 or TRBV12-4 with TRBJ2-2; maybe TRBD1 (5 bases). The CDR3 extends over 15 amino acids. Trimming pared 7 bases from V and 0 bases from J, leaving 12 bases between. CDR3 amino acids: CASTDSASNTGELFF. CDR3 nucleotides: TGTGCCAGCACCGACAGCGCTTCGAACACCGGGGAGCTGTTTTTT.

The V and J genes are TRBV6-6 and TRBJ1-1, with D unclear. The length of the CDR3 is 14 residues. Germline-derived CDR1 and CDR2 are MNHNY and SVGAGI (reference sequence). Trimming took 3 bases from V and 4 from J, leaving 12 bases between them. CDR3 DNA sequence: TGTGCCAGCAGTTATGAGGTCGGTGGCACTGAAGCTTTCTTT. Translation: CASSYEVGGTEAFF.

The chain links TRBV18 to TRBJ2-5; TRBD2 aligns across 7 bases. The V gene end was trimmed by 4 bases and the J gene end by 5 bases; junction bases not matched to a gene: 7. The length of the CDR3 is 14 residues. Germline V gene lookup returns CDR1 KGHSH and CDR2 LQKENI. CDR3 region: CASSLAGEVETQYF. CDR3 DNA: TGTGCCAGCTCACTGGCGGGGGAGGTCGAGACCCAGTACTTC.

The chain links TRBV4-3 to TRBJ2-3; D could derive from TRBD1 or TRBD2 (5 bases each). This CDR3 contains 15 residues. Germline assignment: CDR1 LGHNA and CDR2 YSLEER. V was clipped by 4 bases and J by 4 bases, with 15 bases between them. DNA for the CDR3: TGCGCCAGCAGCCGAAGAGAGGGGAGTGCAGATACGCAGTATTTT. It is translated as CASSRREGSADTQYF.

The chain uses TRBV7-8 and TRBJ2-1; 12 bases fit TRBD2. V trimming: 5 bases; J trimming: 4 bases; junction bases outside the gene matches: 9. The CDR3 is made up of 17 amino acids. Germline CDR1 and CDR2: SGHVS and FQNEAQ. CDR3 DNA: TGTGCCAGCAGCCCTAGACTAGCGGGAGTGTTGTACAATGAGCAGTTCTTC. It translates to CASSPRLAGVLYNEQFF.

This CDR3 reads CASSFAGTVAHEQYF. For the CDR3, the DNA is TGTGCCAGCAGCTTTGCCGGGACCGTCGCCCACGAGCAGTACTTC. The gene calls are TRBV7-9 and TRBJ2-7; D possibly matches TRBD1 or TRBD2 (5 bases each). This CDR3 has 15 amino acids. The germline CDR1 and CDR2 sequences are SEHNR and FQNEAQ (reference sequence). V dropped 3 bases and J dropped 5 bases, with 17 bases sitting between them. Combining the CDR3 with reference TRBV7-9 and TRBJ2-7 gives the whole variable domain DTGVSQNPRHKITKRGQNVTFRCDPISEHNRLYWYRQTLGQGPEFLTYFQNEAQLEKSRLLSDRFSAERPKGSFSTLEIQRTEQGDSAMYLCASSFAGTVAHEQYFGPGTRLTVT.

The CDR3 spells CASSPLDREVFDEQFF. In DNA form, the CDR3 reads TGTGCCAGCAGCCCATTGGACAGGGAGGTATTTGATGAGCAGTTCTTC. The V call is TRBV7-9, the J call TRBJ2-1; 8 nucleotides line up with TRBD1. The germline gives CDR1 SEHNR, CDR2 FQNEAQ (reference sequence). The CDR3 spans 16 residues. V lost 5 bases to trimming and J lost 8 bases; unmatched junction nucleotides: 14.

This chain's CDR3 is CASSQVGSRGAYVGDEQFF. DNA for the CDR3: TGTGCCAGCAGCCAAGTGGGCAGCCGGGGGGCATATGTGGGAGATGAGCAGTTCTTC. V is TRBV3-1 and J is TRBJ2-1, with D tentatively TRBD2 (7 bases). Trimming removed 1 base from V and 8 bases from J, with 27 bases in between. The CDR3 runs to 19 residues. In germline, CDR1 is LGHDT, CDR2 YNNKEL (reference sequence).

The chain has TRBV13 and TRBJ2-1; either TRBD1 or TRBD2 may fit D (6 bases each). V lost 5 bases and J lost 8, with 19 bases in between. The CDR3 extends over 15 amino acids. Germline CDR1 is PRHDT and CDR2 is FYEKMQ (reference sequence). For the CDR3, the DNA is TGTGCCAGCAGCCCTAACCGGGGGCCCGTGGATGAGCAGTTCTTC. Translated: CASSPNRGPVDEQFF.

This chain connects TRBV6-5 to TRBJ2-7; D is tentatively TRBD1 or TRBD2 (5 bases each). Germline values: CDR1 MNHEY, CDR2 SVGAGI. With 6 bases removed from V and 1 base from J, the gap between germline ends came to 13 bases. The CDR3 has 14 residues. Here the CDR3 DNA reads TGTGCCAGCAGCGACATTGGGGGTTCCTACGAGCAGTACTTC. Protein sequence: CASSDIGGSYEQYF.

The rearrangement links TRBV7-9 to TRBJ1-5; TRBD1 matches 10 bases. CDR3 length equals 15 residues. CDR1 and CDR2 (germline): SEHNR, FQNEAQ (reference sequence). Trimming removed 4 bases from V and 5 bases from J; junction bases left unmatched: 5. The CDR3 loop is CASSSGTGVYQPQHF. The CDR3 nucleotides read TGTGCCAGCAGCTCGGGGACAGGGGTTTATCAGCCCCAGCATTTT.

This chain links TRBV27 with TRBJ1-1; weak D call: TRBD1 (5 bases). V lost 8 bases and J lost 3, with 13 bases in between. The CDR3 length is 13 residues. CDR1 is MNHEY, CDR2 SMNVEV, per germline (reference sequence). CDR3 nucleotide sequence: TGTGCCAGCCGGGACCAGGGTCACACTGAAGCTTTCTTT. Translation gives CASRDQGHTEAFF.